This TCR beta chain was captured in a study of technical replicates of blood from a few donors. Sequencing was performed with immunoSEQ multiplex PCR; in TCRdb, only in-frame clones are kept and a portion is missing. The top ten hold approximately 5% of the sample, which has 60,000 to 80,000 clones, approximately 86% seen once. The germline V gene encodes CDR1 SNHLY and CDR2 FYNNEI. The CDR3 loop spans 11 amino acids. Trimming removed 3 bases from V and 6 bases from J, with 4 bases in between. This chain uses TRBV2 with TRBJ2-3; no clear D. The sequencing sample was made of PBMCs. The TCR originated in a human donor in good health. Some clones in this sample may be carry-over from other donors' samples. The CDR3: CASSDFDTQYF. CDR3 DNA: TGTGCCAGCAGTGACTTTGATACGCAGTATTTT.